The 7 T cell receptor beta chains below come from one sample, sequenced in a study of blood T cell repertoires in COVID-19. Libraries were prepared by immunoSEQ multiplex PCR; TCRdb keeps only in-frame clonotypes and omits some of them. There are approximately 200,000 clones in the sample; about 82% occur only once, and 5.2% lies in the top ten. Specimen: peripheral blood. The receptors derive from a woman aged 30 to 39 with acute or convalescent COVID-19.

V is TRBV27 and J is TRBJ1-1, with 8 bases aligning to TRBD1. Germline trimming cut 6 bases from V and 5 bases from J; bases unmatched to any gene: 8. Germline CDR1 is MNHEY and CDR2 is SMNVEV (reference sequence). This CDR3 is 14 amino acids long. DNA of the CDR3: TGTGCCAGCAGCCACGGACAGGGAGGGACTGAAGCTTTCTTT. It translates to CASSHGQGGTEAFF.

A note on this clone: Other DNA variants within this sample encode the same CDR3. The CDR3 DNA reads TGCGCCAGCAGCCAAGGACTAGCGGGAGCGAGGGAGCAGTACTTC. Its protein product is CASSQGLAGAREQYF. V and J are TRBV4-3 and TRBJ2-7; 12 bases are shared with TRBD2. The V segment lost 1 base and the J segment 7 bases; nucleotides outside the gene matches: 5. The CDR3 is 15 amino acids. The germline CDR1 and CDR2 sequences are LGHNA and YSLEER.

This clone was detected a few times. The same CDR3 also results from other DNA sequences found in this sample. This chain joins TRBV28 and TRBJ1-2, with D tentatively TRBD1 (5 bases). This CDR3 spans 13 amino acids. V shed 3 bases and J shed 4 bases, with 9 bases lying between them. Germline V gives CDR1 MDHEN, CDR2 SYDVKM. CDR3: CASSFQGPYGYTF. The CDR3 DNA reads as TGTGCCAGCAGTTTTCAGGGCCCCTATGGCTACACCTTC.

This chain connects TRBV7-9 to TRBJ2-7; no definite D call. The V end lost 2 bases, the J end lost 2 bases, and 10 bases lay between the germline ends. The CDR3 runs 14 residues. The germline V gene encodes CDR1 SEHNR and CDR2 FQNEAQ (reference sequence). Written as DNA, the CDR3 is TGTGCCAGCAGCTTATTCGGCGGCCCCTACGAGCAGTACTTC. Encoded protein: CASSLFGGPYEQYF.

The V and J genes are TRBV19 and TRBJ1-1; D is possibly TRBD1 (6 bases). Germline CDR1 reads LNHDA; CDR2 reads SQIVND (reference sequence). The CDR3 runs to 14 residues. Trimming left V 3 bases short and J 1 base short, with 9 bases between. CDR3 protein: CASSMGAKNTEAFF. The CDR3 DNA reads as TGTGCCAGTAGTATGGGGGCGAAGAACACTGAAGCTTTCTTT.

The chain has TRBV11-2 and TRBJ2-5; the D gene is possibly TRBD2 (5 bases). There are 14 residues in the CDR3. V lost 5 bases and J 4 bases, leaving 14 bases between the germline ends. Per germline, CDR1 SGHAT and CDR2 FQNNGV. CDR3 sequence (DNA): TGTGCCAGCAGCCGATTGAGGGAAAGAGAGACCCAGTACTTC. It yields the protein CASSRLRERETQYF. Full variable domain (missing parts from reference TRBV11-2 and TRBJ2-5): EAGVAQSPRYKIIEKRQSVAFWCNPISGHATLYWYQQILGQGPKLLIQFQNNGVVDDSQLPKDRFSAERLKGVDSTLKIQPAKLEDSAVYLCASSRLRERETQYFGPGTRLLVL.

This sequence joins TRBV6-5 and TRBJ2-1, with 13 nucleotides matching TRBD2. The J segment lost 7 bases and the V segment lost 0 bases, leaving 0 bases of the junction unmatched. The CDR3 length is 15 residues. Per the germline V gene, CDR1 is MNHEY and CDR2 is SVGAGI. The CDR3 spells CASSYSTSGRNEQFF. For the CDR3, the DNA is TGTGCCAGCAGTTACTCGACTAGCGGGAGGAATGAGCAGTTCTTC.